The TCR beta chain under discussion was sequenced for a study of early T cells in non-severe SARS-CoV-2 infection. Across the whole study: Chains stayed unpaired after sequencing of bulk RNA from unsorted whole blood.

Regarding this clonotype: What it recognizes is unknown.

Germline V CDR1 and CDR2: LGHNA, YNFKEQ. This CDR3 spans 16 amino acids. V was cut by 0 bases and J by 0 bases, with 12 bases left in between. Study findings and constraints: CD4 and private specificities were missed by VDJdb matching, which favored anti-spike CD8 responses.

Researchers attached unique molecular identifiers to individual cDNA molecules. TCRdb passed the 5' RACE reads through MiXCR, listing each CDR3 protein once. Of 80,000 or so distinct CDR3 sequences in the sample, around 15% are singletons; the top ten hold roughly 12%. The chain has TRBV4-2 and TRBJ2-7; no clear D. Sequenced: whole blood. The clonotype originates from an adult who was a healthcare worker with PCR-confirmed SARS-CoV-2 infection or an uninfected control (not recorded which). CDR3 sequence: CASSQENSASSYEQYF. The CDR3 DNA reads as TGTGCCAGCAGCCAAGAGAATTCCGCCAGCTCCTACGAGCAGTACTTC.